This T cell receptor (beta chain) was captured in a study of blood T cells in healthy people across ages. The V segment lost 7 bases and the J segment 9 bases; nucleotides outside the gene matches: 13. The CDR3 spans 13 residues. Germline V gives CDR1 SQVTM, CDR2 ANQGSEA. It was with a sample-barcoded 5' primer and a J-beta primer mix that a second PCR of roughly 7 to 12 cycles was run. In TCRdb, the 5' RACE reads were re-called with MiXCR into one record per CDR3 protein. The sample records 1,800,000 or so distinct CDR3 sequences, 39% being singletons. This receptor was identified in a human donor in good health. V usage is TRBV29-1 and J usage is TRBJ1-2; TRBD1 matches at 8 bases. Sequencing used blood. In nucleotides, the CDR3 is TGCAGCGCCAGAACAGGGGGAAGCAACAGCTACACCTTC. Amino acid sequence: CSARTGGSNSYTF. The entire variable domain, with the rest obtained from reference TRBV29-1 and TRBJ1-2, is as follows: SAVISQKPSRDICQRGTSLTIQCQVDSQVTMMFWYRQQPGQSLTLIATANQGSEATYESGFVIDKFPISRPNLTFSTLTVSNMSPEDSSIYLCSARTGGSNSYTFGSGTRLTVV.